This T cell receptor (beta chain) was observed in a study of lymphopenia after photon versus proton radiotherapy. Study results and caveats: A bigger post-nadir fall in TCR diversity correlated inversely with survival time in deceased patients. Photon-treated patients lost naive T cells and TCR diversity; proton-treated stayed stable. After lymphocyte nadir, photon-treated repertoires showed oligoclonal expansion, especially CD8+ Temra.

About this clone: Its matching antigen is unknown.

Assay used: immunoSEQ multiplex PCR; TCRdb lists only in-frame clones, some missing. The sample lists about 25,000 clones; over 80% were seen once. This CDR3 region has 15 residues. CDR1 and CDR2 from the germline V gene are LNHDA and SQIVND (reference sequence). V was clipped by 9 bases and J by 0 bases; unmatched bases: 5. The sequencing here drew on peripheral blood, taken from a patient treated with photon-based radiotherapy. The chain couples TRBV19 to TRBJ2-1, with 10 bases identical to TRBD2. This sequence was found in a woman in her fifties or sixties with pancreatic cancer. The DNA for the CDR3 is TGTGCCAGCAGACTAGCGGGCAACTCCTACAATGAGCAGTTCTTC. Encoded protein: CASRLAGNSYNEQFF. The full variable domain, with the rest looked up from reference TRBV19 and TRBJ2-1, is DGGITQSPKYLFRKEGQNVTLSCEQNLNHDAMYWYRQDPGQGLRLIYYSQIVNDFQKGDIAEGYSVSREKKESFPLTVTSAQKNPTAFYLCASRLAGNSYNEQFFGPGTRLTVL.